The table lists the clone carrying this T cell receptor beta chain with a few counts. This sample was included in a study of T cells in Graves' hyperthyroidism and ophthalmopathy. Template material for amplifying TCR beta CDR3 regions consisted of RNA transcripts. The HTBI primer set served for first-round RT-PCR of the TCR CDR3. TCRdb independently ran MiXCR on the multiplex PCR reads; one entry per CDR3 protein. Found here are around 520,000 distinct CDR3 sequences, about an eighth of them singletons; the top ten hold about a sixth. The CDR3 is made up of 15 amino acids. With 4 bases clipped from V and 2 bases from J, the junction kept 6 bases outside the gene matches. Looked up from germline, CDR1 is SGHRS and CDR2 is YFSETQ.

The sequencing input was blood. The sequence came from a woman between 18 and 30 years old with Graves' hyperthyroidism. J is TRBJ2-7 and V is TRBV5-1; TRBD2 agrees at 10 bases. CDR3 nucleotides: TGCGCCAGCAGCATCAGGACTAGCGGAGCCTACGAGCAGTACTTC. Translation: CASSIRTSGAYEQYF.